Listed here are 13 T cell receptor beta chains from one sample, sequenced in a study of T cell responses to AZD1222 COVID-19 vaccine. Repertoires were generated with immunoSEQ multiplex PCR, while TCRdb's copy carries only in-frame clones and drops some. The sample holds roughly 100,000 clones; about 86% are singletons and the top ten take around 5%. The specimen comprised peripheral blood, sampled on day 0 of AZD1222 vaccination. The receptors shown here come from an adult in good health.

V usage is TRBV7-2 and J usage is TRBJ2-1; 9 bases match TRBD2. The CDR3 runs 13 residues. Trimming at V came to 4 bases and at J to 9 bases, leaving 4 bases not matched to a gene. Germline CDR1 reads SGHTA; CDR2 reads FQGNSA. Here the CDR3 reads CASSSRRGGEQFF. The CDR3, as DNA: TGTGCCAGCAGCTCCCGGCGGGGGGGTGAGCAGTTCTTC.

A few counts support this clone. The chain has TRBV27 and TRBJ2-1; TRBD2 might be the D (6 bases). CDR3 length: 15 amino acids. V gave up 6 bases and J gave up 5 bases, with 17 bases separating them. CDR1 and CDR2 from the germline V gene are MNHEY and SMNVEV (reference sequence). The CDR3 DNA sequence: TGTGCCAGCAGCCCAGGTGCGGGAAAAGACAATGAGCAGTTCTTC. It codes for CASSPGAGKDNEQFF.

This clone was recorded once. CDR3 protein: CATSSGLGSSYNEQFF. The CDR3, as DNA: TGTGCCACCAGCAGCGGGTTGGGGAGTTCCTACAATGAGCAGTTCTTC. The V call is TRBV15, the J call TRBJ2-1; D possibly corresponds to TRBD2 (5 bases). Germline assignment: CDR1 LNHNV and CDR2 YYDKDF (reference sequence). V was pared by 3 bases and J by 1 base, with 13 bases between. The CDR3 is made up of 16 amino acids.

V usage is TRBV24-1 and J usage is TRBJ1-1; D unresolved. Trimming cost V 0 bases and J 7 bases, with 5 bases left between them. Looked up from germline, CDR1 is KGHDR and CDR2 is SFDVKD. There are 12 residues in the CDR3. The DNA for the CDR3 is TGTGCCACCAGTGATTTGAACGGTGAAGCTTTCTTT. Protein sequence: CATSDLNGEAFF.

V is TRBV4-3 and J is TRBJ2-4; D gene unclear. Trimming pared 3 bases from V and 0 bases from J, leaving 9 bases between. The CDR3 has 15 residues. Germline values: CDR1 LGHNA, CDR2 YSLEER. CDR3 region: CASSHRSGAKNIQYF. CDR3 in DNA: TGCGCCAGCAGCCACAGAAGTGGAGCCAAAAACATTCAGTACTTC.

The chain links TRBV24-1 to TRBJ2-2; D is uncertain. Per the germline V gene, CDR1 is KGHDR and CDR2 is SFDVKD. Deletions cut 2 bases from V and 8 bases from J, with 5 bases between. The CDR3 length is 12 residues. CDR3 sequence: CATSDSRGELFF. The CDR3 nucleotides are TGTGCCACCAGTGATTCCCGAGGGGAGCTGTTTTTT.

This sequence joins TRBV21-1 and TRBJ1-2. TRBV21-1 is termed a pseudogene. This CDR3 has 14 amino acids. CDR3 sequence: CASSKGEHSGGYTF. The CDR3, as DNA: TGTGCCAGCAGCAAAGGGGAACACTCCGGGGGCTACACCTTC.

V usage is TRBV7-3 and J usage is TRBJ2-2, with D possibly TRBD1 on 6 matching bases. CDR1 SGHTA and CDR2 FQGTGA come from the germline V gene. Trimming removed 5 bases at V and 4 bases at J, with 14 bases between. CDR3 length equals 15 residues. This CDR3 is CASSENRAGTGELFF. DNA of the CDR3: TGTGCCAGCAGCGAAAACAGGGCGGGCACCGGGGAGCTGTTTTTT.

This clone was seen once. The V gene is TRBV7-9, the J gene TRBJ2-7; 11 nucleotides line up with TRBD2. The CDR3 contains 16 residues. V dropped 4 bases and J dropped 0; count of bases not matched to a gene: 5. Per the germline V gene, CDR1 is SEHNR and CDR2 is FQNEAQ (reference sequence). The CDR3 sequence: CASSSGLAVDSYEQYF. The CDR3 DNA reads TGTGCCAGCAGCTCGGGACTAGCGGTAGACTCCTACGAGCAGTACTTC.

V usage is TRBV6-5 and J usage is TRBJ1-1; D ambiguous. The CDR3 is made up of 14 amino acids. V lost 4 bases and J lost 5, with 14 bases in between. The germline gives CDR1 MNHEY, CDR2 SVGAGI. CDR3 in amino acids: CASSLDSSGTEAFF. DNA for the CDR3: TGTGCCAGCAGTTTGGACTCTTCGGGGACTGAAGCTTTCTTT.

This clone was counted a single time. This rearrangement joins TRBV20-1 to TRBJ1-2; the D is unclear. CDR1 and CDR2 from the germline V gene are DFQATT and SNEGSKA (reference sequence). The CDR3 runs 11 residues. Trimming left V 5 bases short and J 6 bases short, with 10 bases between. The CDR3 loop is CSAARPDGYTF. The CDR3 nucleotides are TGCAGTGCTGCCCGACCAGATGGCTACACCTTC.

This sequence joins TRBV7-2 and TRBJ2-4, with 9 bases that match TRBD2. Germline V gene data show CDR1 as SGHTA and CDR2 as FQGNSA. Trimming removed 1 base from V and 1 base from J; junction bases left unmatched: 8. The CDR3 runs 18 residues. The CDR3 region is CASSLGPRSGGAKNIQYF. Here the CDR3 DNA reads TGTGCCAGCAGCTTAGGCCCCCGTAGCGGGGGTGCCAAAAACATTCAGTACTTC. Full variable domain (missing parts from reference TRBV7-2 and TRBJ2-4): GAGVSQSPSNKVTEKGKDVELRCDPISGHTALYWYRQSLGQGLEFLIYFQGNSAPDKSGLPSDRFSAERTGGSVSTLTIQRTQQEDSAVYLCASSLGPRSGGAKNIQYFGAGTRLSVL.

This clone has at least ten counts. V gene TRBV19 combines with J gene TRBJ1-5; weak D call: TRBD1 (6 bases). The V end lost 8 bases, the J end lost 0 bases, and 11 bases lay between the germline ends. The CDR3 spans 14 residues. The germline gives CDR1 LNHDA, CDR2 SQIVND (reference sequence). The CDR3 protein is CASGGQFSNQPQHF. CDR3 coding DNA: TGTGCCAGTGGCGGACAGTTTAGCAATCAGCCCCAGCATTTT.